The source of this T cell receptor beta chain is a study of shared clonotypes between healthy human individuals. Study context: CD8 memory received one plate per donor, CD8 naive two, CD4 memory three and CD4 naive three. Study observations and caveats: Few donors restricted represented genetic and exposure-history diversity.

Germline assignment: CDR1 LNHDA and CDR2 SQIVND (reference sequence). The CDR3 covers 13 residues. Trimming pared 6 bases from V and 4 bases from J, leaving 13 bases between. Notes on this clone: What it binds is not known.

All donors were Caucasian adults living in Nashville, Tennessee. CD45RO+ cells went into CD8 memory alongside CCR7-negative CD45RA+ TemRA cells. The table came from immunoSEQ multiplex PCR; TCRdb's copy has only in-frame clones and leaves some out. The sample consists of around 320,000 clones, around 87% of them appearing once. The sequence derives from a man younger than 30 in good health. The rearrangement uses TRBV19 and TRBJ2-7, with D perhaps being TRBD1 or TRBD2 (5 bases each). The specimen sequenced was memory CD8+ T cells sorted from blood. This sample's subset: CD45RO+ cells pooled with CCR7-negative TemRA cells. CDR3 nucleotides: TGTGCCAGTAGCCCCGGGGCGAGTTACGAGCAGTACTTC. It yields the protein CASSPGASYEQYF.